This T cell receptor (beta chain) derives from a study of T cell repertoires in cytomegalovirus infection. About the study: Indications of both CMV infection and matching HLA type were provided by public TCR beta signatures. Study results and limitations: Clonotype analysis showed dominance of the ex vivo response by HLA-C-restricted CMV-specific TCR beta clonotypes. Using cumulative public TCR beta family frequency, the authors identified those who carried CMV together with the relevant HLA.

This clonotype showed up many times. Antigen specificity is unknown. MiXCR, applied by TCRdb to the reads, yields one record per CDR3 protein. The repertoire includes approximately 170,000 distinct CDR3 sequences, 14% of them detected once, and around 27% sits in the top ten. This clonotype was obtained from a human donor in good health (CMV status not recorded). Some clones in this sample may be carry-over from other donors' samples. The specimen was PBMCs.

The CDR3 reads CASSLGKNTFYNEQFF. The CDR3 DNA follows: TGTGCCAGCAGCTTAGGTAAGAACACCTTCTACAATGAGCAGTTCTTC. The rearrangement joins TRBV7-2 to TRBJ2-1; no reliable D call. Germline lookup yields CDR1 SGHTA and CDR2 FQGNSA. The CDR3 runs to 16 residues. The V end lost 1 base, the J end lost 3 bases, and 13 bases lay between the germline ends.